A single sample gave rise to the 22 T cell receptor beta chains below, sequenced in a study of shared clonotypes between healthy human individuals. This table comes from immunoSEQ multiplex PCR, and its TCRdb copy is limited to in-frame clones, with some not included. Of around 1,100,000 clones listed, approximately 80% are singletons. Sequenced material: memory CD4+ T cells from PBMCs. Subset in this sample: CD45RA-negative fraction. The receptors come from a man aged 18 to 29 in good health. Some clones in this sample may be carry-over from other donors' samples.

The J gene is TRBJ1-5, the V gene TRBV28, with D hard to call. The CDR3 has 11 amino acids. Germline V lookup: CDR1 MDHEN, CDR2 SYDVKM. V lost 8 bases and J lost 7, with 9 bases in between. The CDR3 DNA is TGTGCCAGCGGTAGATCACAGCCCCAGCATTTT. It translates to CASGRSQPQHF.

In nucleotides, the CDR3 is TGTGCCAGCAGGAAACACAACGAGCCTGAAGCTTTCTTT. Its translation is CASRKHNEPEAFF. This rearrangement joins TRBV28 to TRBJ1-1; no reliable D call. Germline V gives CDR1 MDHEN, CDR2 SYDVKM. Trimming removed 6 bases from V and 6 bases from J, with 14 bases in between. This CDR3 contains 13 residues.

The DNA of the CDR3 is TGCGCCAGCAGTGAGTCTAGAGGTATTGGCACAGATACGCAGTATTTT. As protein: CASSESRGIGTDTQYF. This chain links TRBV10-1 with TRBJ2-3, with D unclear. Germline CDR1 is WNHNN and CDR2 is SYGVQD (reference sequence). The V and J ends lost 0 bases and 1 base respectively, with 11 bases between them. The CDR3 runs to 16 residues.

The chain carries TRBV7-3 and TRBJ2-1; the D gene is possibly TRBD2 (5 bases). There are 15 residues in the CDR3. Germline lookup yields CDR1 SGHTA and CDR2 FQGTGA. Trimming pared 5 bases from V and 4 bases from J, leaving 15 bases between. CDR3 loop: CASSAKKSGYNEQFF. CDR3 in DNA: TGTGCCAGCAGCGCAAAAAAGTCGGGATACAATGAGCAGTTCTTC.

CDR3 in DNA: TGTGCCAGCAGCCAAGGTCATAGGGACGGATATGGCTACACCTTC. Translating gives CASSQGHRDGYGYTF. The genes are TRBV4-2 and TRBJ1-2, with a tentative D call TRBD1 (5 bases). Trimming removed 1 base at V and 5 bases at J, with 14 bases between. From germline, CDR1 is LGHNA and CDR2 YNFKEQ. This CDR3 comprises 15 residues.

This clone came up a few times. Other DNA sequences in the same sample also yield this CDR3. The chain links TRBV6-6 to TRBJ2-7, with 8 bases aligning to TRBD1. Germline V gene data show CDR1 as MNHNY and CDR2 as SVGAGI (reference sequence). Unmatched junction bases numbered 1, after V lost 2 bases and J lost 1 base. CDR3 size: 14 residues. This chain's CDR3 is CASSYGDRSYEQYF. The CDR3 bases are TGTGCCAGCAGTTACGGGGACAGGTCCTACGAGCAGTACTTC.

The gene calls are TRBV5-6 and TRBJ1-2; no clear D. Trimming took off 0 bases at V and 0 bases at J, with 9 bases between the two ends. The germline CDR1 and CDR2 sequences are SGHDT and YYEEEE. The CDR3 is made up of 15 amino acids. Written as DNA, the CDR3 is TGTGCCAGCAGCTTGGATCCTTCAGCTAACTATGGCTACACCTTC. Protein sequence: CASSLDPSANYGYTF. The full variable domain, its missing parts supplied by reference TRBV5-6 and TRBJ1-2, is DAGVTQSPTHLIKTRGQQVTLRCSPKSGHDTVSWYQQALGQGPQFIFQYYEEEERQRGNFPDRFSGHQFPNYSSELNVNALLLGDSALYLCASSLDPSANYGYTFGSGTRLTVV.

This chain connects TRBV7-8 to TRBJ2-7; 9 bases align to TRBD2. V was clipped by 4 bases and J by 7 bases; unmatched bases: 8. This CDR3 region has 14 residues. Looked up from germline, CDR1 is SGHVS and CDR2 is FQNEAQ. CDR3 region: CASSSGIAGDEQYF. Written as DNA, the CDR3 is TGTGCCAGCAGCTCCGGGATAGCGGGAGATGAGCAGTACTTC.

The J gene is TRBJ2-3, the V gene TRBV27; 16 bases are shared with TRBD2. V lost 4 bases, J lost 5 bases, and 9 bases stayed unmatched. The germline V gene encodes CDR1 MNHEY and CDR2 SMNVEV (reference sequence). The CDR3 is 18 amino acids. The CDR3 here is CASSSSGLAGGWGDTQYF. The CDR3 DNA sequence: TGTGCCAGCAGTTCGTCGGGACTAGCGGGAGGGTGGGGAGATACGCAGTATTTT.

The CDR3 spells CASREVAASTDTQYF. In DNA form, the CDR3 reads TGTGCCAGCAGGGAAGTAGCAGCTAGCACAGATACGCAGTATTTT. The J gene is TRBJ2-3, the V gene TRBV7-9; D call uncertain. Germline CDR1 reads SEHNR; CDR2 reads FQNEAQ (reference sequence). V was trimmed by 6 bases and J by 0 bases, leaving 13 bases between them. The CDR3 contains 15 residues.

The chain couples TRBV29-1 to TRBJ2-1, with 13 bases that match TRBD2. Germline CDR1 reads SQVTM; CDR2 reads ANQGSEA. V trimming: 3 bases; J trimming: 10 bases; junction bases outside the gene matches: 12. The CDR3 spans 16 residues. CDR3 sequence reads: CSVEKGLAGSWGEQFF. The CDR3 DNA follows: TGCAGCGTTGAGAAGGGACTAGCGGGATCATGGGGGGAGCAGTTCTTC.

This chain uses TRBV28 with TRBJ1-2; D remains ambiguous. Trimming took 4 bases from V and 3 from J, leaving 18 bases between them. Germline V lookup: CDR1 MDHEN, CDR2 SYDVKM. This CDR3 is built from 16 residues. The CDR3 nucleotides are TGTGCCAGCAGTTCGACGTGGCAGCCCATACACTATGGCTACACCTTC. This codes for CASSSTWQPIHYGYTF.

This clone was observed a few times. The genes are TRBV27 and TRBJ2-2, with TRBD2 as a possible D gene (5 bases). Germline-derived CDR1 and CDR2 are MNHEY and SMNVEV (reference sequence). The CDR3 contains 13 residues. Trimming pared 6 bases from V and 6 bases from J, leaving 11 bases between. Here the CDR3 DNA reads TGTGCCAGCAGGGAGAGGGCCTCCGGGGAGCTGTTTTTT. Protein: CASRERASGELFF.

V and J are TRBV9 and TRBJ2-7, with 9 bases identical to TRBD1. Per the germline V gene, CDR1 is SGDLS and CDR2 is YYNGEE. The CDR3 is 18 amino acids. The V gene end was trimmed by 4 bases and the J gene end by 3 bases; junction bases not matched to a gene: 17. The DNA of the CDR3 is TGTGCCAGCAGCCCTCGACCCCCCACAGGGGGCTGGGTCTACGAGCAGTACTTC. This sequence encodes CASSPRPPTGGWVYEQYF. The full variable domain, rest sourced from reference TRBV9 and TRBJ2-7, is DSGVTQTPKHLITATGQRVTLRCSPRSGDLSVYWYQQSLDQGLQFLIQYYNGEERAKGNILERFSAQQFPDLHSELNLSSLELGDSALYFCASSPRPPTGGWVYEQYFGPGTRLTVT.

This sequence joins TRBV11-2 and TRBJ2-5, with 12 bases matching TRBD2. This CDR3 has 16 amino acids. After removal of 6 bases from V and 2 bases from J, the junction contained 7 bases not matched to a gene. Germline V gives CDR1 SGHAT, CDR2 FQNNGV. The CDR3 bases are TGTGCCAGCAGGTCTAGCGGGAGGGGGAGACAAGAGACCCAGTACTTC. It specifies CASRSSGRGRQETQYF.

The chain carries TRBV21-1 and TRBJ2-7; no DNA check was done on the table's D call, TRBD2. TRBV21-1 is tagged as a pseudogene. This CDR3 has 15 residues. The CDR3 reads CASSTGGGQHYEQYF. CDR3 nucleotide sequence: TGTGCCAGCAGCACCGGGGGGGGACAGCACTACGAGCAGTACTTC.

The chain is built from TRBV28 and TRBJ2-1; tentatively, D is TRBD1 (6 bases). Trimming removed 8 bases at V and 3 bases at J, with 17 bases between. The CDR3 length is 15 residues. Germline lookup yields CDR1 MDHEN and CDR2 SYDVKM. The CDR3 here is CASGDRGQNYNEQFF. The DNA of the CDR3 is TGTGCCAGCGGGGACCGAGGACAGAACTACAATGAGCAGTTCTTC.

This clone occurred once. The gene calls are TRBV10-3 and TRBJ2-5; TRBD2 aligns across 8 bases. J was trimmed by 5 bases and V by 3 bases; bases with no gene match: 5. CDR1 ENHRY and CDR2 SYGVKD come from the germline V gene. CDR3 size: 14 residues. CDR3 nucleotide sequence: TGTGCCATCAGTGACCTGACTAGCGCGGAGACCCAGTACTTC. Residues: CAISDLTSAETQYF.

The chain's CDR3 is CASSRATNEKLFF. The DNA of the CDR3 is TGCGCCAGCAGTAGGGCAACTAATGAAAAACTGTTTTTT. The chain employs TRBV5-1 and TRBJ1-4; D is unresolved. This CDR3 contains 13 residues. The germline V gene has CDR1 SGHRS and CDR2 YFSETQ. V was clipped by 5 bases and J by 0 bases, with 5 bases between them.

This clone came up once. This may be a read error: a much more frequent sequence differs by one nucleotide. Different DNA sequences within this sample yield the same CDR3. This chain connects TRBV7-2 to TRBJ1-5; TRBD1 matches at 7 bases. The V gene end was trimmed by 5 bases and the J gene end by 1 base; junction bases not matched to a gene: 2. This CDR3 contains 14 residues. Germline assignment: CDR1 SGHTA and CDR2 FQGNSA. CDR3 nucleotide sequence: TGTGCCAGCAGCCTACAGGGGAGCAATCAGCCCCAGCATTTT. Translated: CASSLQGSNQPQHF. The variable domain in full, completed from reference TRBV7-2 and TRBJ1-5, reads GAGVSQSPSNKVTEKGKDVELRCDPISGHTALYWYRQSLGQGLEFLIYFQGNSAPDKSGLPSDRFSAERTGGSVSTLTIQRTQQEDSAVYLCASSLQGSNQPQHFGDGTRLSIL.

The chain links TRBV19 to TRBJ2-7; a weak D match, TRBD1 (5 bases). CDR3 length equals 11 residues. V shed 4 bases and J shed 10 bases, with 11 bases lying between them. CDR1 LNHDA and CDR2 SQIVND come from the germline V gene (reference sequence). The CDR3 region has the DNA TGTGCCAGTAGTAGCGAGACAGAACAGTACTTC. This codes for CASSSETEQYF.

The genes are TRBV11-3 and TRBJ2-3; the match to TRBD2 covers 10 bases. Losses at the gene ends were 6 bases for V and 5 bases for J; bases not matched to a gene: 5. Germline V CDR1 and CDR2: SGHNT, YENEEA. This CDR3 comprises 14 residues. Written as DNA, the CDR3 is TGTGCCAGCAGTCCTCTAGCGGGGGTAGATACGCAGTATTTT. It specifies CASSPLAGVDTQYF. The whole variable domain, filled in from reference TRBV11-3 and TRBJ2-3, reads EAGVVQSPRYKIIEKKQPVAFWCNPISGHNTLYWYLQNLGQGPELLIRYENEEAVDDSQLPKDRFSAERLKGVDSTLKIQPAELGDSAVYLCASSPLAGVDTQYFGPGTRLTVL.